This TCR beta chain was sequenced for a study of blood T cell repertoires in COVID-19. Overall study context: The samples span acute and convalescent COVID-19 from the United States, Italy and Spain.

V was clipped by 2 bases and J by 10 bases, with 12 bases between them. The CDR3 loop spans 13 amino acids. Germline lookup yields CDR1 MNHEY and CDR2 SVGAGI. Some clones are missing from TCRdb's copy, which holds only in-frame ones; the method was immunoSEQ multiplex PCR. The sample includes over 200,000 clones, 80% to 90% of them seen just once. This chain joins TRBV6-5 and TRBJ2-1; TRBD2 might be the D (6 bases). Sequencing input: PBMCs or T cells enriched from blood (not recorded which). The receptor comes from a man aged 35-49 years who had recovered from COVID-19. CDR3 coding DNA: TGTGCCAGCAGTTACACCCGGGGACTCGAGCAGTTCTTC. Translated: CASSYTRGLEQFF.